Listed below are T cell receptor beta chains from one sample, sequenced in a study of OX40 agonist ivuxolimab in advanced cancers. Assay: immunoSEQ multiplex PCR; the TCRdb copy retains only in-frame clones and omits some. Among about 110,000 clones listed, roughly nine tenths were seen once. Source: CD4+ or CD8+ T cells sorted from blood, taken in a trial of the OX40 agonist ivuxolimab. These receptors came from an adult with an advanced solid tumor such as melanoma, head and neck, liver or kidney cancer. Each CDR3 is given with its conserved first and last residue. Fields, in order: D gene, V gene, J gene, CDR3 protein. D genes are given only for firm matches.

TRBD1	TRBV14	TRBJ1-1	CASSLGTGFRTEAFF
.	TRBV7-8	TRBJ2-2	CASPTRGAGGFSTGELFF
.	TRBV30	TRBJ1-4	CACAFEKLFF
.	TRBV10-3	TRBJ2-5	CAIEDYGTQYF
.	TRBV11-2	TRBJ1-1	CASSLLVNTEAFF
.	TRBV6-6	TRBJ2-3	CASRLQGSSTDTQYF
.	TRBV7-2	TRBJ1-1	CASSSLVRGDTEAFF
TRBD1	TRBV28	TRBJ1-5	CASSPTGVGWGSNQPQHF
.	TRBV12-5	TRBJ1-2	CASGLGNYGYTF
.	TRBV28	TRBJ1-5	CASSFLGIGNQPQHF
TRBD1	TRBV5-4	TRBJ2-2	CASSTGQTRANTGELFF
.	TRBV7-9	TRBJ2-3	CASSRFIIFEGRGTDTQYF
TRBD1	TRBV25-1	TRBJ1-1	CASSEYGLTGNPEAFF
.	TRBV7-2	TRBJ2-1	CASSLVNEQFF
.	TRBV10-3	TRBJ1-1	CAISEGAYTEAFF
TRBD2	TRBV7-3	TRBJ2-1	CASSPRTSSISSYNEQFF
.	TRBV5-6	TRBJ1-2	CASNPNRFYYGYTF
.	TRBV18	TRBJ1-3	CASSPRTDSGNTIYF
TRBD2	TRBV5-1	TRBJ2-3	CASSLAGGLTDTQYF
.	TRBV29-1	TRBJ1-4	CSVVGNEKLFF
.	TRBV4-2	TRBJ2-5	CASSQVTAGGTMTQYF
.	TRBV27	TRBJ1-5	CASSPSLPETPTHRSTQHF
.	TRBV5-6	TRBJ2-7	CASSFLGNRIGQYF
.	TRBV6-1	TRBJ1-5	CASIDSLSNQPQHF
TRBD1	TRBV18	TRBJ2-7	CASSPSGPGQGSGYEQYF
.	TRBV12-5	TRBJ1-1	CASGLGQGGGDRTEAFF
TRBD1	TRBV2	TRBJ1-2	CASSPQRQGAYGYTF
.	TRBV28	TRBJ1-2	CASSTAGKGYGYTF
.	TRBV7-2	TRBJ2-5	CASSLGMGRETQYF
.	TRBV19	TRBJ1-6	CASSTQGRGNSPLHF
TRBD1	TRBV30	TRBJ2-7	CAWSVGTGGRYEQYF
TRBD1	TRBV7-2	TRBJ2-7	CASSSPRDRGYEQYF
.	TRBV5-1	TRBJ2-7	CASSRVGGQRYEQYF
TRBD2	TRBV5-1	TRBJ2-3	CASSLDPAGVTDTQYF
TRBD2	TRBV5-4	TRBJ2-7	CASSLDQREGHEQYF
TRBD1	TRBV18	TRBJ1-2	CASSRTGGNYGYTF
.	TRBV6-1	TRBJ1-2	CASRDVGYGYTF
.	TRBV30	TRBJ1-4	CAWNLLGGVNEKLFF
TRBD1	TRBV11-3	TRBJ2-7	CASSRDSTYEQYF